A single sample is the source of the 9 T cell receptor beta chains below, sequenced in a study of vaccination and CD4 T cells after COVID-19. Which antigens these TCRs recognize remains unknown. Documented treatment: approximately nine-day PBMC culture with coronavirus spike peptide pools or control peptides (ViraFEST assay). Sequenced with the Oncomine TCR Beta short-read assay was DNA taken from cultured CD4+ T cells. TCRdb re-derived calls from the PCR reads in MiXCR, one entry per CDR3 protein. The sample consists of about 12,000 distinct CDR3 sequences, roughly 48% of them appearing once. The sequenced sample consisted of CD4+ T cells from blood, cultured in vitro. The receptors here all came from a human donor who had recovered from COVID-19.

The chain carries TRBV29-1 and TRBJ1-4; unclear D gene. Trimming shortened V by 5 bases and J by 2 bases, and 9 bases separated the two germline ends. From germline, CDR1 is SQVTM and CDR2 ANQGSEA. The CDR3 totals 13 residues. CDR3 nucleotide sequence: TGCAGCGTTCGTGAAAGGACTAATGAAAAACTGTTTTTT. Protein product: CSVRERTNEKLFF.

The chain combines TRBV15 with TRBJ1-4; 10 bases match TRBD1. The CDR3 has 16 residues. Germline assignment: CDR1 LNHNV and CDR2 YYDKDF (reference sequence). J gave up 7 bases and V 1 base, and 6 bases lay outside the gene matches. The CDR3 DNA reads as TGTGCCACCAGCAGAGGCCGGACAGGGGGAACTGAAAAACTGTTTTTT. Translation gives CATSRGRTGGTEKLFF.

This clonotype occurred a few times. V is TRBV7-2 and J is TRBJ2-2, with D uncertain. V was cut by 2 bases and J by 9 bases, with 7 bases left in between. The CDR3 is made up of 12 amino acids. In germline, CDR1 is SGHTA, CDR2 FQGNSA. CDR3 in amino acids: CASSLSSRELFF. The CDR3 DNA sequence: TGTGCCAGCAGCTTATCATCCAGGGAGCTGTTTTTT.

CDR3 loop: CACITGREQYF. The CDR3 DNA follows: TGTGCCTGCATTACAGGGCGGGAGCAGTACTTC. This sequence joins TRBV30 and TRBJ2-7; tentative D call: TRBD1 (6 bases). V lost 6 bases and J 7 bases, leaving 13 bases between the germline ends. Germline lookup yields CDR1 GTSNPN and CDR2 SVGIG (reference sequence). The CDR3 is 11 amino acids.

The V gene is TRBV5-6, the J gene TRBJ2-5; D is unresolved. V lost 0 bases and J lost 5, with 8 bases in between. Germline V CDR1 and CDR2: SGHDT, YYEEEE. The CDR3 is 13 amino acids. The CDR3 loop reads CASSLGLGETQYF. Here the CDR3 DNA reads TGTGCCAGCAGCTTGGGCCTTGGGGAGACCCAGTACTTC.

This chain uses TRBV5-5 with TRBJ1-1; D uncertain. This CDR3 contains 11 residues. From germline, CDR1 is SGHKS and CDR2 YYEKEE (reference sequence). Trimming pared 4 bases from V and 1 base from J, leaving 2 bases between. The CDR3 region is CASSRNTEAFF. CDR3 nucleotides: TGTGCCAGCAGCCGGAACACTGAAGCTTTCTTT.

This clonotype was counted only a few times. This chain joins TRBV11-2 and TRBJ1-5; D is ambiguous. Germline loops: CDR1 SGHAT, CDR2 FQNNGV. V was shortened by 3 bases and J by 5 bases, with 11 bases between the two germline ends. The CDR3 consists of 14 residues. CDR3 coding DNA: TGTGCCAGCAGCTTTGGACCGAGGGATCAGCCCCAGCATTTT. Its translation: CASSFGPRDQPQHF.

The V and J genes are TRBV28 and TRBJ2-5; possibly TRBD2 for D (5 bases). The V gene's germline CDR1 is MDHEN and CDR2 SYDVKM. This CDR3 is built from 13 residues. V was shortened by 2 bases and J by 4 bases, with 8 bases between the two germline ends. The CDR3 DNA follows: TGTGCCAGCAGTTTAGGAGGACGAGAGACCCAGTACTTC. Translation: CASSLGGRETQYF.

V and J are TRBV10-3 and TRBJ2-5; the D is unclear. Trimming stripped 0 bases from V and 3 bases from J, with 8 bases between. Germline CDR1 ENHRY, CDR2 SYGVKD. CDR3 size: 14 residues. DNA for the CDR3: TGTGCCATCAGTGAGTCAGTCGGCGAAGAGACCCAGTACTTC. The encoded protein is CAISESVGEETQYF.